This TCR beta chain was retrieved from a study of follicular helper T cells after annual influenza vaccination. Study-wide background: For some subjects, blood spans the 2013-2014, 2014-2015 and 2015-2016 annual vaccinations. Overall study results and limits: Successive annual vaccinations recalled a recurrent oligoclonal ICOS+CD38+ cTfh response with influenza-specific clonotypes.

Some clones are missing from TCRdb's copy, which holds only in-frame ones; the method was immunoSEQ multiplex PCR. The data show around 10,000 clones, more than 65% seen once. Note on this clone: Antigen: not known.

Time point reported: 2015-2016 season, pre-vaccination. Each time point used about 35 to 100 mL of blood. The source was CXCR5+ CD38- circulating T follicular helper cells from blood, collected on the day of influenza vaccination. Subset: circulating Tfh, non-naive CD4+CXCR5+PD-1+ (ICOS+CD38+ or ICOS-CD38-). The TCR was taken from an adult who received the influenza vaccine.

CDR3 bases: TGTGCCTGGAGAACCGACGGAAAACTATACGAGCAGTACTTC. This gives the protein CAWRTDGKLYEQYF. The chain uses TRBV30 and TRBJ2-7, with no clear D. Deletions cut 3 bases from V and 4 bases from J, with 16 bases between. Germline CDR1 GTSNPN, CDR2 SVGIG (reference sequence). The CDR3 extends over 14 amino acids.